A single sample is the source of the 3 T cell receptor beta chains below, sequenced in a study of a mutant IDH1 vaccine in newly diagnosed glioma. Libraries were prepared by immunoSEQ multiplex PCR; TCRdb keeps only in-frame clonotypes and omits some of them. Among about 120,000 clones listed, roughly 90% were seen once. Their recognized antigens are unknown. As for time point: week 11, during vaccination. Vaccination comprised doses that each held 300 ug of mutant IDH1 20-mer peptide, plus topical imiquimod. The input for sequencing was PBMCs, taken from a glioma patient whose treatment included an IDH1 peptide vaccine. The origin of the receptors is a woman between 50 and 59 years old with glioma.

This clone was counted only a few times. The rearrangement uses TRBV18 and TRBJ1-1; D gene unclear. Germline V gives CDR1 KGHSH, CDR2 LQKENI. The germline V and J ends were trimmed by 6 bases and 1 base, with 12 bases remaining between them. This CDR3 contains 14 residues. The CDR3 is CASSTSAGNTEAFF. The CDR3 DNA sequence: TGTGCCAGCTCTACCTCTGCAGGGAACACTGAAGCTTTCTTT.

The CDR3 sequence is CASRRGYTATNEKLFF. CDR3 DNA sequence: TGTGCCAGCAGGAGGGGGTACACTGCAACTAATGAAAAACTGTTTTTT. The chain recombines TRBV2 with TRBJ1-4; the D gene is possibly TRBD1 (6 bases). This CDR3 spans 16 amino acids. Looked up from germline, CDR1 is SNHLY and CDR2 is FYNNEI. Trimming removed 6 bases at V and 0 bases at J, with 14 bases between.

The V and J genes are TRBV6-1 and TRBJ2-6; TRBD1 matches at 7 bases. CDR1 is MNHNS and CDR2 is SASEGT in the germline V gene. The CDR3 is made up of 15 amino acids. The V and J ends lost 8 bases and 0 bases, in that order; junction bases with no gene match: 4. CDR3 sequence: CASRGQLSGANVLTF. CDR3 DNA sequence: TGTGCCAGCCGGGGACAGCTCTCTGGGGCCAACGTCCTGACTTTC.